These 18 T cell receptor beta chains came from one sample sequenced in a study of radiation and T cells in renal cell carcinoma. Sequencing was performed with immunoSEQ multiplex PCR; in TCRdb, only in-frame clones are kept and a portion is missing. The sample includes some 81,000 clones, around 89% seen only once; the top ten take nearly 6%. Time point defined: blood 4 weeks post-SBRT, at nephrectomy. The treatment was: 15 Gy SBRT to primary tumor, nephrectomy 4 weeks later. The sequencing here drew on blood, taken from a patient whose treatment included radiotherapy and nephrectomy. The receptors shown here come from a woman aged 70-85 years with renal cell carcinoma.

The CDR3 reads CASSIGGQIYGYTF. Here the CDR3 DNA reads TGTGCCAGTAGTATAGGGGGACAGATCTATGGCTACACCTTC. The chain carries TRBV19 and TRBJ1-2, with 7 bases identical to TRBD1. Germline values: CDR1 LNHDA, CDR2 SQIVND (reference sequence). CDR3 length: 14 amino acids. The J segment lost 4 bases and the V segment lost 1 base, leaving 3 bases of the junction unmatched.

The rearrangement links TRBV28 to TRBJ1-6; a possible D gene is TRBD1 (6 bases). The CDR3 has 14 residues. V lost 5 bases and J lost 7, with 12 bases in between. Germline V gene lookup returns CDR1 MDHEN and CDR2 SYDVKM. Here the CDR3 DNA reads TGTGCCAGCAGTAGGGACACAAGGAATTCACCCCTCCACTTT. It encodes CASSRDTRNSPLHF.

This clone was detected only once. The chain links TRBV2 to TRBJ2-1, with 14 bases lining up with TRBD2. This CDR3 contains 15 residues. V lost 6 bases, J lost 6 bases, and 4 bases stayed unmatched. Per the germline V gene, CDR1 is SNHLY and CDR2 is FYNNEI. The CDR3 bases are TGTGCCAGCAGACGACTAGCGGGGGGGCCCAATGAGCAGTTCTTC. It encodes CASRRLAGGPNEQFF.

The chain couples TRBV7-6 to TRBJ2-5; TRBD2 aligns across 9 bases. The CDR3 covers 16 residues. The V gene end was trimmed by 1 base and the J gene end by 1 base; junction bases not matched to a gene: 4. The germline V gene encodes CDR1 SGHVS and CDR2 FNYEAQ. CDR3 coding DNA: TGTGCCAGCAGCTTAGGCCTAGCGGGAACCCAAGAGACCCAGTACTTC. Translated, it gives CASSLGLAGTQETQYF.

V is TRBV5-1 and J is TRBJ2-2; tentatively, D is TRBD1 (7 bases). CDR3 length: 15 amino acids. With 1 base removed from V and 3 bases from J, the gap between germline ends came to 10 bases. The germline V gene has CDR1 SGHRS and CDR2 YFSETQ. The DNA of the CDR3 is TGCGCCAGCAGCTTGCAGGGGGGCCACACCGGGGAGCTGTTTTTT. This translates into CASSLQGGHTGELFF.

The J gene is TRBJ2-2, the V gene TRBV19; D not certain. CDR3 length: 13 amino acids. Per the germline V gene, CDR1 is LNHDA and CDR2 is SQIVND (reference sequence). The germline V and J ends were trimmed by 2 bases and 6 bases, with 7 bases remaining between them. This CDR3 reads CASSIIDAGELFF. The CDR3 DNA reads as TGTGCCAGTAGTATAATAGACGCCGGGGAGCTGTTTTTT.

This CDR3 is CSVEAGADTQYF. CDR3 bases: TGCAGCGTTGAGGCGGGGGCAGATACGCAGTATTTT. This sequence joins TRBV29-1 and TRBJ2-3; 7 positions agree with TRBD2. CDR1 SQVTM and CDR2 ANQGSEA come from the germline V gene. Losses at the gene ends were 3 bases for V and 4 bases for J; bases not matched to a gene: 1. The length of the CDR3 is 12 residues.

The J gene is TRBJ1-1, the V gene TRBV11-3; D possibly corresponds to TRBD1 (5 bases). Trimming stripped 0 bases from V and 1 base from J, with 12 bases between. The CDR3 consists of 16 residues. Per germline, CDR1 SGHNT and CDR2 YENEEA. CDR3 protein: CASSLDQGSGNTEAFF. Here the CDR3 DNA reads TGTGCCAGCAGCTTAGACCAGGGCTCAGGGAACACTGAAGCTTTCTTT.

The rearrangement links TRBV5-6 to TRBJ1-2, with D maybe TRBD1 (5 bases). The CDR3 runs 15 residues. CDR1 SGHDT and CDR2 YYEEEE come from the germline V gene. Trimming took 4 bases from V and 1 from J, leaving 14 bases between them. This chain's CDR3 is CASSLGGRINYGYTF. The CDR3 region has the DNA TGTGCCAGCAGCCTTGGGGGACGGATTAACTATGGCTACACCTTC.

The rearrangement uses TRBV4-3 and TRBJ1-6; no clear D. V was pared by 0 bases and J by 8 bases, with 5 bases between. In germline, CDR1 is LGHNA, CDR2 YSLEER. The CDR3 totals 13 residues. For the CDR3, the DNA is TGCGCCAGCAGCCAAGAGACGCATTCACCCCTCCACTTT. Its translation: CASSQETHSPLHF.

This chain joins TRBV14 and TRBJ2-1; D is possibly TRBD1 or TRBD2 (7 bases each). Germline CDR1 reads SGHDN; CDR2 reads FVKESK. V lost 0 bases and J 6 bases, leaving 18 bases between the germline ends. The CDR3 has 17 residues. The CDR3 spells CASSQDRWQGGTNEQFF. The CDR3 bases are TGTGCCAGCAGCCAAGATCGCTGGCAGGGGGGGACCAATGAGCAGTTCTTC.

The chain joins TRBV6-1 to TRBJ2-5, with 8 bases identical to TRBD2. The CDR3 length is 14 residues. The germline V gene encodes CDR1 MNHNS and CDR2 SASEGT. V lost 6 bases, J lost 5 bases, and 8 bases stayed unmatched. CDR3 in DNA: TGTGCCAGCAGCTCACCCGGGGGGGGCGAGACCCAGTACTTC. It codes for CASSSPGGGETQYF.

The rearrangement links TRBV6-6 to TRBJ2-7; D uncertain. The CDR3 extends over 13 amino acids. Trimming pared 0 bases from V and 5 bases from J, leaving 8 bases between. CDR1 is MNHNY, CDR2 SVGAGI, per germline (reference sequence). CDR3 coding DNA: TGTGCCAGCAGTTACTCCCGGGTAAACGAGCAGTACTTC. It yields the protein CASSYSRVNEQYF.

The V and J genes are TRBV19 and TRBJ2-5, with 11 bases aligning to TRBD1. CDR3 length: 15 residues. The junction had 7 bases not matched to a gene; V was cut back by 6 bases and J by 4 bases. Germline values: CDR1 LNHDA, CDR2 SQIVND (reference sequence). The CDR3 DNA reads TGTGCCAGTAGCTTGGACAGGGGGCTCGGAGAGACCCAGTACTTC. The encoded protein is CASSLDRGLGETQYF.

This rearrangement joins TRBV7-2 to TRBJ1-5, with 7 bases aligning to TRBD1. This CDR3 has 16 residues. Germline V gene lookup returns CDR1 SGHTA and CDR2 FQGNSA. The J segment lost 2 bases and the V segment lost 5 bases, leaving 9 bases of the junction unmatched. This CDR3 is CASSPQGIEGNQPQHF. Here the CDR3 DNA reads TGTGCCAGCAGCCCACAGGGGATTGAGGGCAATCAGCCCCAGCATTTT.

The chain combines TRBV6-4 with TRBJ1-1; TRBD1 is a possible D gene (5 bases). The length of the CDR3 is 13 residues. The V gene's germline CDR1 is MRHNA and CDR2 SNTAGT. Trimming shortened V by 5 bases and J by 5 bases, and 12 bases separated the two germline ends. As DNA, the CDR3 is TGTGCCAGCAGTAGGGACCCGAGGACTGAAGCTTTCTTT. Encoded protein: CASSRDPRTEAFF.

The chain is built from TRBV5-4 and TRBJ2-7; TRBD2 aligns across 14 bases. The CDR3 sequence is 16 residues long. Germline V CDR1 and CDR2: SGHNT, YYREEE (reference sequence). After removal of 3 bases from V and 1 base from J, the junction contained 3 bases not matched to a gene. CDR3 in DNA: TGTGCCAGCAGCTCCGGACTAGCGGGGGGTTCCTACGAGCAGTACTTC. Translation gives CASSSGLAGGSYEQYF. The full variable domain, rest sourced from reference TRBV5-4 and TRBJ2-7, is ETGVTQSPTHLIKTRGQQVTLRCSSQSGHNTVSWYQQALGQGPQFIFQYYREEENGRGNFPPRFSGLQFPNYSSELNVNALELDDSALYLCASSSGLAGGSYEQYFGPGTRLTVT.

This clone has only a few counts. This sequence joins TRBV30 and TRBJ1-1; 11 bases line up with TRBD1. This CDR3 contains 14 residues. CDR1 is GTSNPN, CDR2 SVGIG, per germline (reference sequence). The J segment lost 2 bases and the V segment lost 5 bases, leaving 4 bases of the junction unmatched. The CDR3 is CAWARTGGNTEAFF. The CDR3 DNA is TGTGCCTGGGCCCGGACAGGGGGCAACACTGAAGCTTTCTTT.